Only one count was recorded for the clone carrying this T cell receptor (beta chain). The data were obtained in a study of blood T cell repertoires in COVID-19. As for the study in general: COVID-19 samples collected from the United States, Italy and Spain covered acute and convalescent phases. Sources were T cells, B-cell-depleted T cells, or PBMCs; the material itself was cDNA or gDNA.

The CDR3 runs 17 residues. The germline V and J ends were trimmed by 6 bases and 6 bases, with 24 bases remaining between them. CDR1 and CDR2 (germline): MGHRA, YSYEKL. In the authors' methods: By means of reference gene primer amplification, nucleated cell counts were estimated. Profiling relied on immunoSEQ multiplex PCR, and the TCRdb table lists in-frame clones only, not all of them. V and J calls and clone size are given by that table; D and trimming were obtained from the DNA. The sample contains roughly 130,000 clones, roughly 80% of which appear only once. This clonotype was sampled from a woman aged 50 to 60 with acute or convalescent COVID-19. Sample: peripheral blood. The J gene is TRBJ2-1, the V gene TRBV4-1; possible D gene TRBD2, 5 bases. The CDR3 coding sequence is TGCGCCAGCAGGCGTACCTTTTCTGAGGGATGGGGCAATGAGCAGTTCTTC. Its translation: CASRRTFSEGWGNEQFF.